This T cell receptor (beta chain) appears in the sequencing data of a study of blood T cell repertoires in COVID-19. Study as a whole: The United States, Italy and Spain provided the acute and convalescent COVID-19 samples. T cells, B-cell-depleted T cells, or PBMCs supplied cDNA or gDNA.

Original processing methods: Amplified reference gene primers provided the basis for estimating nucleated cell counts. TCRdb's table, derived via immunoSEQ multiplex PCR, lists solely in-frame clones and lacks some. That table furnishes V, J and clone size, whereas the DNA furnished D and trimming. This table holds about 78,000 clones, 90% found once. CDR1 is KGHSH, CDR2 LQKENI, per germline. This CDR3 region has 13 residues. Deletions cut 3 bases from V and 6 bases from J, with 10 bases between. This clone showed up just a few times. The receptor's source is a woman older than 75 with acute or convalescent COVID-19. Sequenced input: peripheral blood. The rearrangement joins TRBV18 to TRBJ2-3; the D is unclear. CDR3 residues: CASSPNVLDTQYF. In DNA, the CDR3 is TGTGCCAGCTCACCCAACGTACTGGATACGCAGTATTTT.